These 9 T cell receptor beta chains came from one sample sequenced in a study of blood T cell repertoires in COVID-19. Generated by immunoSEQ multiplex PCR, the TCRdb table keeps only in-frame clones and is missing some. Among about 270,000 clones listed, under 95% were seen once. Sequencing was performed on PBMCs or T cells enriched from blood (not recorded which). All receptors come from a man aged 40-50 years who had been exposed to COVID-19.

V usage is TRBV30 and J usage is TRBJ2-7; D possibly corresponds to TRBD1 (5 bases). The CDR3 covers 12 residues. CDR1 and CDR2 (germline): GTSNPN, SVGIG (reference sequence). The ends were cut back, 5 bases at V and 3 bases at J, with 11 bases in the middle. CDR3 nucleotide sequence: TGTGCCTGGGACAAAGACAGCTACGAGCAGTACTTC. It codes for CAWDKDSYEQYF.

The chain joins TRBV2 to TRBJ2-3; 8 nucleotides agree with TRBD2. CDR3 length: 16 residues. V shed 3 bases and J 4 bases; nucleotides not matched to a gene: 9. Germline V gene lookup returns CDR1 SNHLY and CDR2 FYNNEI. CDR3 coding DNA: TGTGCCAGCAGTGAGATATTCCGGGGGGGGGCAGATACGCAGTATTTT. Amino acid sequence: CASSEIFRGGADTQYF.

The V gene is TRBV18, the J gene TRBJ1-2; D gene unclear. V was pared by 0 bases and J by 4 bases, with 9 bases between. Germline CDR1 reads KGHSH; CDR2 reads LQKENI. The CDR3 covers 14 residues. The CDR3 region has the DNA TGTGCCAGCTCACCACCTCGGGAAGGCTATGGCTACACCTTC. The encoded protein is CASSPPREGYGYTF.

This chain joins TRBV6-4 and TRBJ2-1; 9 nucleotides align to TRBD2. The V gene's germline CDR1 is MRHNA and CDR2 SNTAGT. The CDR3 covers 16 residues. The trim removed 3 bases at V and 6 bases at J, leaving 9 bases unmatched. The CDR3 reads CASSENCGRASNEQFF. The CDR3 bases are TGTGCCAGCAGTGAAAACTGCGGGAGGGCTTCCAATGAGCAGTTCTTC.

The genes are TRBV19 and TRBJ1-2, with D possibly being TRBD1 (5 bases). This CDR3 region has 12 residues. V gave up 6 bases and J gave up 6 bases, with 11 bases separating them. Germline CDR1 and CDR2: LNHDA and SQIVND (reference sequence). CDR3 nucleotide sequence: TGTGCCAGTAGCCCTCGGGGGGATGGCTACACCTTC. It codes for CASSPRGDGYTF.

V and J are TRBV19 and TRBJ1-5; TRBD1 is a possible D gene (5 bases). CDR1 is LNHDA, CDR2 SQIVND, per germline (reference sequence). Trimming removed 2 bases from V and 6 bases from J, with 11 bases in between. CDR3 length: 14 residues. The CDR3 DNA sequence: TGTGCCAGTAGTATAACGACAGTGGGTCAGCCCCAGCATTTT. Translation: CASSITTVGQPQHF.

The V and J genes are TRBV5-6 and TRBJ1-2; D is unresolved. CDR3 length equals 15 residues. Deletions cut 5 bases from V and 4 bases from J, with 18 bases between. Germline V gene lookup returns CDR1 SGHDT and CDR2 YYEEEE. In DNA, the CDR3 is TGTGCCAGCAGTCGAGGAGGAGTGACCCTCTATGGCTACACCTTC. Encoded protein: CASSRGGVTLYGYTF.

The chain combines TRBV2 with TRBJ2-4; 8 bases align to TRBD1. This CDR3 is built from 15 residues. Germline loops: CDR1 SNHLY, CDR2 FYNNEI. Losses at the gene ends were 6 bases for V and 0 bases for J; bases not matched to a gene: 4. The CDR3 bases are TGTGCCAGCAGGTCGGACAGGGCAGCCAAAAACATTCAGTACTTC. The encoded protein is CASRSDRAAKNIQYF.

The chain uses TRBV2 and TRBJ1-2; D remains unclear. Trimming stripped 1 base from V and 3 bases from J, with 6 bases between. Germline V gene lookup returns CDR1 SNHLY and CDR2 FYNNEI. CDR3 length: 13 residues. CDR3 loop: CASSEGQDYGYTF. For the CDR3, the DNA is TGTGCCAGCAGTGAAGGTCAGGACTATGGCTACACCTTC.